This TCR beta chain was captured by sequencing in a study of radiation and T cells in renal cell carcinoma. Libraries were prepared by immunoSEQ multiplex PCR; TCRdb keeps only in-frame clonotypes and omits some of them. The top ten clones hold under 7.5% of a sample with tens of thousands of clones, over 70% of them seen once. Time point given: baseline pretreatment blood. This sample's treatment: 15 Gy SBRT to primary tumor, nephrectomy 4 weeks later. The CDR3 totals 16 residues. Germline loops: CDR1 LGHNA, CDR2 YSLEER. The chain has TRBV4-3 and TRBJ2-5; 9 bases are a match to TRBD1. With the DNA end fitting TRBJ2-7 better, the J assignment may be wrong. The sequencing here drew on blood, taken from a patient whose treatment included radiotherapy and nephrectomy. This receptor was identified in a man between 60 and 70 years old with renal cell carcinoma. The CDR3 coding sequence is TGCGCCAGCAGCCCCGCGGGACAGGGTAGGGCCTACGAGCAGTACTTC. Protein: CASSPAGQGRAYEQYF.